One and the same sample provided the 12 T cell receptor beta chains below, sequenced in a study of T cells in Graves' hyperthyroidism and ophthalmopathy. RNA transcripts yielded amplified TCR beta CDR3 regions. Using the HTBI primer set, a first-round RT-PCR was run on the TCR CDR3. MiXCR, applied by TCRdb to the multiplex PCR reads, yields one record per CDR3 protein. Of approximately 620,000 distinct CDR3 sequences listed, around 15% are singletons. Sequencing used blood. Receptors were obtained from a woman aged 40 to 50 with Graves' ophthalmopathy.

CDR3 amino acids: CASSERAEAFF. CDR3 DNA: TGTGCCAGCAGCGAGAGGGCTGAAGCTTTCTTT. This chain connects TRBV7-9 to TRBJ1-1; D is ambiguous. The V and J ends lost 5 bases and 6 bases respectively, with 7 bases between them. Germline loops: CDR1 SEHNR, CDR2 FQNEAQ (reference sequence). This CDR3 has 11 amino acids.

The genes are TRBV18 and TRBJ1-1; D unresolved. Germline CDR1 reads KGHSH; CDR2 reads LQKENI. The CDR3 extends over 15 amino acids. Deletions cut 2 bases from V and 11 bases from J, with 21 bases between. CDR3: CASSPVEQDPPKAFF. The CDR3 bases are TGTGCCAGCTCACCAGTTGAGCAGGACCCCCCAAAGGCTTTCTTT.

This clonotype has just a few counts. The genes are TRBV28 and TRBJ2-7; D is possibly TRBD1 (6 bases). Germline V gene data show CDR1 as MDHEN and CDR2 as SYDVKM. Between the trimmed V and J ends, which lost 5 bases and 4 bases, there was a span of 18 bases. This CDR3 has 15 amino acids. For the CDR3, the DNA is TGTGCCAGCAGTCCCGTAGACAGGTCCGCTTACGAGCAGTACTTC. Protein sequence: CASSPVDRSAYEQYF.

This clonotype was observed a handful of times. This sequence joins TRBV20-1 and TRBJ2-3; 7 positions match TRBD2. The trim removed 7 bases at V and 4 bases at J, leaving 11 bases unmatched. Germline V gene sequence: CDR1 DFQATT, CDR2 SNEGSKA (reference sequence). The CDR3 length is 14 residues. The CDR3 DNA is TGCAGTGAAGGCGGGAGATTAGGCCCAGATACGCAGTATTTT. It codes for CSEGGRLGPDTQYF.

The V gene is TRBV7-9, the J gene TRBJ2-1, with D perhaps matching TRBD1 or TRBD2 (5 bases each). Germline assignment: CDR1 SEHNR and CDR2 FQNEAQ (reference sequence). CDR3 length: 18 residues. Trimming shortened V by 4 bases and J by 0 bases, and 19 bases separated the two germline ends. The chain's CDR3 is CASSSGPGWGSSYNEQFF. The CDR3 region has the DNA TGTGCCAGCAGCTCGGGGCCGGGGTGGGGGAGCTCCTACAATGAGCAGTTCTTC.

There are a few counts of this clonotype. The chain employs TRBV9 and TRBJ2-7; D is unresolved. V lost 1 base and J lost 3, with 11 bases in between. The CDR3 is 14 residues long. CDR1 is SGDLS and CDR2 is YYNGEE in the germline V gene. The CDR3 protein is CASSVNVLNYEQYF. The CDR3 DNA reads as TGTGCCAGCAGCGTAAACGTCCTGAACTACGAGCAGTACTTC.

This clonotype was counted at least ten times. CDR3 nucleotide sequence: TGTGCCAGCAGTTTAAGACGGATGGATCAGCCCCAGCATTTT. Protein: CASSLRRMDQPQHF. The J gene is TRBJ1-5, the V gene TRBV12-3 or TRBV12-4; no reliable D call. The CDR3 length is 14 residues. Trimming cost V 2 bases and J 5 bases, with 10 bases left between them.

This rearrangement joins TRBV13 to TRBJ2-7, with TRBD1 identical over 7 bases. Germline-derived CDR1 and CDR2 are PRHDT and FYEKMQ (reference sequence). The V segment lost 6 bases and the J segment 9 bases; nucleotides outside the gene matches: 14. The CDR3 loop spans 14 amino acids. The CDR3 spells CASSDRVRGPVQYF. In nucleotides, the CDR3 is TGTGCCAGCAGTGACAGGGTGAGAGGCCCCGTGCAGTACTTC.

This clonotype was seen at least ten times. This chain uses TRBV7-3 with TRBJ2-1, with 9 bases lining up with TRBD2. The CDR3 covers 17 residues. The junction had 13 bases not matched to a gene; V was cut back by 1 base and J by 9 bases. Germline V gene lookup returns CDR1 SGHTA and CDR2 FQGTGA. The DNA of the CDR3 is TGTGCCAGCAGCTTAAAGAGGGTAGCGGGAGATAGAGGTGAGCAGTTCTTC. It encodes CASSLKRVAGDRGEQFF. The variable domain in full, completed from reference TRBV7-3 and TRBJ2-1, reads GAGVSQTPSNKVTEKGKYVELRCDPISGHTALYWYRQSLGQGPEFLIYFQGTGAADDSGLPNDRFFAVRPEGSVSTLKIQRTERGDSAVYLCASSLKRVAGDRGEQFFGPGTRLTVL.

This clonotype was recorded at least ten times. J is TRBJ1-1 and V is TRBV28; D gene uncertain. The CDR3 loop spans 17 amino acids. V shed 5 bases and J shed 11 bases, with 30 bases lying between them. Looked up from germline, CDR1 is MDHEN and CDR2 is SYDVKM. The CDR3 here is CASSPLEEGASKRAAFF. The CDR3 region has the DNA TGTGCCAGCAGTCCCCTGGAGGAGGGAGCGAGTAAAAGGGCGGCTTTCTTT.

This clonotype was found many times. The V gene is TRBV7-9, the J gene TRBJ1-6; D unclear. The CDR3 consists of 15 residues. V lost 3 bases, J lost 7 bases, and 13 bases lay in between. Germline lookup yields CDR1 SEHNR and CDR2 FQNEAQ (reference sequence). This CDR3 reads CASSLGPRGNSPLHF. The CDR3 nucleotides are TGTGCCAGCAGCTTGGGCCCTCGGGGAAATTCACCCCTCCACTTT.

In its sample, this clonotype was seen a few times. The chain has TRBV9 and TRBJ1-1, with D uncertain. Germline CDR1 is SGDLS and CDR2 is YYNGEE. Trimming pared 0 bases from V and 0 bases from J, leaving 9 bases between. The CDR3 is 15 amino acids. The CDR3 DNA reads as TGTGCCAGCAGCGTAGGTTCGGACGTGAACACTGAAGCTTTCTTT. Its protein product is CASSVGSDVNTEAFF.